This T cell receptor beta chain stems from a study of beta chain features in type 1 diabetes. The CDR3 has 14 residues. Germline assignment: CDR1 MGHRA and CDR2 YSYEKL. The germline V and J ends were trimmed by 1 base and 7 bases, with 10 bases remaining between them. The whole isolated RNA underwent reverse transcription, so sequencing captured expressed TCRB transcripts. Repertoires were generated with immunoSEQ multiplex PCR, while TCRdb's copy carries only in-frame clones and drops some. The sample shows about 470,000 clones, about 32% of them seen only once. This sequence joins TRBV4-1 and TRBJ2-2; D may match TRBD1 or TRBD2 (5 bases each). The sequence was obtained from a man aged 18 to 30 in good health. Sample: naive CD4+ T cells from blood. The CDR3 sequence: CASSQVGGNGELFF. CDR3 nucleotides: TGCGCCAGCAGCCAAGTTGGGGGAAACGGGGAGCTGTTTTTT.